This TCR beta chain was sequenced in a study of technical replicates of blood from a handful of donors. This CDR3 comprises 15 residues. Trimming pared 8 bases from V and 3 bases from J, leaving 17 bases between. CDR1 and CDR2 (germline): SNHLY, FYNNEI. Clones were read by immunoSEQ multiplex PCR, and TCRdb kept only the in-frame ones, dropping some. The sample has about 83,000 clones; about 95% are singletons. The sequenced sample was T cells isolated from PBMCs. The rearrangement uses TRBV2 and TRBJ2-4; TRBD2 is a possible D gene (7 bases). This receptor was obtained from a human donor in good health. The CDR3 nucleotides are TGTGCCAGCCGGGGGGCTAGCGAATTCAAAAACATTCAGTACTTC. Residues: CASRGASEFKNIQYF.